The text below deals with one T cell receptor (beta chain). The clone's antigen remains unknown. No clone much larger than this one lies a single base away; base qualities are absent. This same CDR3 is encoded by further DNA sequences in the sample. This entry comes from a study of shared clonotypes between healthy human individuals (dated by TCRdb to the early 2020s). Describing the broader study: A couple of women and a few men aged 18 to 49 years were included in the cohort. For each donor, CD4 naive and CD4 memory were each given three plates, CD8 naive was given two plates, and CD8 memory was given one plate. To estimate repertoire size and how much clonotype sharing occurs between individuals, the study deeply sequenced the blood TCR repertoires of five healthy adults. Different laboratories and diverse techniques were used to prepare libraries and sequence TCR repertoires, to increase sequencing depth and limit assay-specific biases. Leukapheresis yielded between about 0.8 and 8.9 billion PBMCs per donor. Study-wide findings and limitations: Higher generation probabilities were observed for clonotypes shared by all four sorted-subset donors than for non-shared clonotypes. Only blood was sampled, and tissue TCR repertoires likely differ from those in blood. The genetic and exposure-history diversity represented was limited by the small number of donors. Based on pairwise subsampling, the degree of clonotype sharing among donors was expected to be affected by sequencing depth. Incomplete sequencing was indicated by rarefaction of sorted-subset datasets, despite the large sequencing depth. Larger estimated clonotype richness was generally found for naive subsets than for memory subsets. When a handful of donors were compared, the shared fraction of clonotypes was around 4.6% for naive CD4, 3% to 4% for naive CD8, 2.3% for memory CD4, and less than 0.45% for memory CD8.

For the CD8 naive samples, CD45RO-negative cells were positively selected for CCR7, yielding a CD45RA+CCR7+ population from which TemRA cells were excluded. Healthy HIV-negative adults with no recently reported acute infections or vaccinations were included as donors. Every donor was a Caucasian adult residing in Nashville, Tennessee, USA. Blood was obtained by leukapheresis, after which PBMCs were separated by Ficoll-Histopaque density gradient centrifugation and cryopreserved in liquid nitrogen vapor phase. Analytical flow cytometry was used to check the purity and quantity of each magnetically sorted T cell population. From each sorted fraction, genomic DNA was isolated and quantified by UV absorbance on a Nanodrop 2000c. From cysteine to phenylalanine, the CDR3 is 11 amino acids long. This entry keeps only the CDR3 DNA: 33 bases, framed from base 1. V is cut by 3 bases and J by 8 bases, and the space between the germline ends is 4 bases. CDR1 and CDR2 were assigned from the germline V gene (reference sequence) as WNHNN and SYGVQD.

Using the deep immunoSEQ assay, TCR CDR3 regions were amplified from genomic DNA by multiplex PCR. Extracted genomic DNA from each cell subset was spread evenly across all wells of several immunoSEQ 96-well plates, with each plate serving as a replicate. For sorted subsets, each replicate PCR was loaded with around 220 ng genomic DNA, equivalent to roughly 30,000 T cell genomes. Purified libraries were measured with a Qubit 3.0 fluorometer, size-checked on a Bioanalyzer 2100, and measured again with the KAPA Library Quantification kit. A separate single-read 150-cycle Illumina NextSeq 550 flow cell was used to sequence each immunoSEQ 96-well plate. Per the source publication's procedure: Because only junctional sequences without quality scores were contained in the immunoSEQ output, filtering matching that applied to full-length reads could not be performed. To assign V/J genes and CDR3, sequences were annotated against IMGT germline references using PyIR, a Python wrapper for IgBLAST v1.9. Reads were removed for weak V/J assignments (E-value above 1e-6), missing CDR3, stop codons, out-of-frame junctions, or ambiguous translated residues. A V3J clonotype was defined by an identical inferred V gene, J gene, and CDR3 amino acid sequence. Percentage overlap between repertoires was computed as shared unique clonotypes divided by the size of the smaller repertoire. Richness of each repertoire was evaluated using RTK rarefaction, the Chao1 estimator, and Recon v2.1 estimates of unobserved clonotypes. Generation probabilities for all TCRbeta clonotypes obtained by the gDNA method from a handful of donors were computed using OLGA. TCRdb provides this immuneACCESS table in a form limited to in-frame rearrangements. Some clones are lacking; in checked studies, under half of them reflect an unresolved V gene, and why the rest are absent is not known. That table furnishes V, J and clone size, whereas the DNA furnished D and trimming. A total of roughly 2,000,000 clones appear in this sample, around 95% of them only once. The ten largest make up roughly 1.7% of the sample.

The TCR was taken from a man aged 18 to 29 in good health. Some clones in this sample may be carry-over from other donors' samples. The material sequenced was naive CD8+ T cells from PBMCs. Interpreted using the paper, the cell subset or site label stands for: CD45RA+CCR7+. The V gene is TRBV10-1 and the J gene is TRBJ2-2, with no confidently assigned D gene. The DNA sequence is as follows: TGCGCCAGCAGTGATGGAGGGGAGCTGTTTTTT. Its amino acids are CASSDGGELFF.